This T cell receptor (beta chain) was recorded in a study of human T cells and chemical hapten exposure. Points from the study as a whole: Significantly more large CDR3 similarity clusters arose among expanded TCRs than among controls.

Of note for this clonotype: Its antigen remains unidentified.

Time point given: patch test 1, 2 weeks after DPC sensitization. Treatment in this sample: therapeutic diphenylcyclopropenone sensitization with weekly scalp DPC. Unfractionated whole blood was the source from which total RNA was extracted. One entry per CDR3 protein, called by TCRdb with MiXCR from the RACE reads. The sample lists about 340,000 distinct CDR3 sequences; about 7% were seen once. V gave up 0 bases and J gave up 6 bases, with 26 bases separating them. The CDR3 is 19 residues long. The germline V gene encodes CDR1 DFQATT and CDR2 SNEGSKA (reference sequence). The TCR comes from a woman aged 18-29 years with alopecia areata. Some clones in this sample may be carry-over from other donors' samples. Sequencing was performed on whole blood, taken in connection with sensitization to the hapten diphenylcyclopropenone (DPC). The chain combines TRBV20-1 with TRBJ1-4; D possibly corresponds to TRBD1 (5 bases). For the CDR3, the DNA is TGCAGTGCTAGAGAGCCTCACTTTCAGGGTGGTTTCGGCGATGAAAAACTGTTTTTT. Translation gives CSAREPHFQGGFGDEKLFF.